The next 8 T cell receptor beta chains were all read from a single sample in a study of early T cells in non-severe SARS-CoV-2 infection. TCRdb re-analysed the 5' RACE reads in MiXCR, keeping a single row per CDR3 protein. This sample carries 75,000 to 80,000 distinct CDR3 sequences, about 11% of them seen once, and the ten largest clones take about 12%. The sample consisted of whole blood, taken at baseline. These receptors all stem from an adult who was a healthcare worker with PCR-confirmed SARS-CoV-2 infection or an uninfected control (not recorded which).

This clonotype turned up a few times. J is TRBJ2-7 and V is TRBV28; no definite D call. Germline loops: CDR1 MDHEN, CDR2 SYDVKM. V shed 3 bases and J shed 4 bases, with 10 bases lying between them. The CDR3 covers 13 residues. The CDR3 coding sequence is TGTGCCAGCAGTTTTTCGGGCAGTTACGAGCAGTACTTC. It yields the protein CASSFSGSYEQYF.

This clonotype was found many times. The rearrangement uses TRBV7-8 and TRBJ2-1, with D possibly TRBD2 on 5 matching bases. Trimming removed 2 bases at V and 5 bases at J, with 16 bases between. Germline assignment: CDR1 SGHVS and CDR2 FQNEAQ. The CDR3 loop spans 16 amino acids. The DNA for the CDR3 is TGTGCCAGCAGCTTAACTCGACTACGCCCTAACAATGAGCAGTTCTTC. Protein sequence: CASSLTRLRPNNEQFF. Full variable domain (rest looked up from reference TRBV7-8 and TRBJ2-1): GAGVSQSPRYKVAKRGQDVALRCDPISGHVSLFWYQQALGQGPEFLTYFQNEAQLDKSGLPSDRFFAERPEGSVSTLKIQRTQQEDSAVYLCASSLTRLRPNNEQFFGPGTRLTVL.

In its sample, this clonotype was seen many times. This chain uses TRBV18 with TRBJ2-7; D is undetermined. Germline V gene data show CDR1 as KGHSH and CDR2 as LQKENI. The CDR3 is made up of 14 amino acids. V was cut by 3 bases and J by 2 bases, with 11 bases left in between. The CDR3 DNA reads TGTGCCAGCTCACCGGTCAACAATCCCTACGAGCAGTACTTC. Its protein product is CASSPVNNPYEQYF.

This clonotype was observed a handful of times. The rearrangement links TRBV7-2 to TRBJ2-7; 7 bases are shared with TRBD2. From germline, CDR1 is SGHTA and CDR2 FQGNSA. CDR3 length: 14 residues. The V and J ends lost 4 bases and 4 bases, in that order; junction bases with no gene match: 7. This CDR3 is CASSSGRGSYEQYF. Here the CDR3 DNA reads TGTGCCAGCAGCTCCGGGCGGGGGTCTTACGAGCAGTACTTC.

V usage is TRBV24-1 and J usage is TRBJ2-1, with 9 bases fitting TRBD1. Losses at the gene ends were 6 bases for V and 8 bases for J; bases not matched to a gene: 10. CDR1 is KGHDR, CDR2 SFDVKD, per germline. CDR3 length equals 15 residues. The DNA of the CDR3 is TGTGCCACCAGTACCGGACAGGGGAATAGTCATGAGCAGTTCTTC. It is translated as CATSTGQGNSHEQFF.

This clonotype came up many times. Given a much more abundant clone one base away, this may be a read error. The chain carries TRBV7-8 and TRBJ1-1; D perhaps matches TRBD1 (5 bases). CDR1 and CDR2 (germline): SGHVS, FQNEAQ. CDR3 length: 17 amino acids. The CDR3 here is CASSSPGGYGVNTEVFF. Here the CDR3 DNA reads TGTGCCAGCAGCTCCCCTGGGGGGTATGGGGTGAACACTGAAGTTTTCTTT.

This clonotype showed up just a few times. CDR3 bases: TGTGCCAGCAACTTGGATACTAGCGGGGGGGCCTATGAGCAGTTCTTC. Translating it yields CASNLDTSGGAYEQFF. This chain connects TRBV7-9 to TRBJ2-1, with TRBD2 identical over 13 bases. Trimming removed 7 bases from V and 8 bases from J; junction bases left unmatched: 11. From germline, CDR1 is SEHNR and CDR2 FQNEAQ (reference sequence). This CDR3 is 16 amino acids long.

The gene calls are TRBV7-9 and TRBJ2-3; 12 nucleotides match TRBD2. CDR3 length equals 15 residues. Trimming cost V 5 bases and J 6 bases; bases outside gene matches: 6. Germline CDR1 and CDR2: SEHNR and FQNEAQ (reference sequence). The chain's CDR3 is CASSRLAGGPDTQYF. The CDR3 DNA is TGTGCCAGCAGCCGGCTAGCGGGGGGGCCCGATACGCAGTATTTT. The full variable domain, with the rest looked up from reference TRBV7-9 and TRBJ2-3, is DTGVSQNPRHKITKRGQNVTFRCDPISEHNRLYWYRQTLGQGPEFLTYFQNEAQLEKSRLLSDRFSAERPKGSFSTLEIQRTEQGDSAMYLCASSRLAGGPDTQYFGPGTRLTVL.